The next 25 T cell receptor beta chains were all read from a single sample in a study of T cell repertoires in cytomegalovirus infection. TCRdb passed the reads through MiXCR, listing each CDR3 protein once. The table has approximately 140,000 distinct CDR3 sequences, 7% to 9.5% seen once. The specimen sequenced was PBMCs. The source of these receptors is a human donor in good health (CMV status not recorded). Some clones in this sample may be carry-over from other donors' samples.

This clonotype appeared many times. The chain recombines TRBV28 with TRBJ1-5; D gene unclear. The germline V gene encodes CDR1 MDHEN and CDR2 SYDVKM. The CDR3 extends over 13 amino acids. V lost 2 bases and J lost 5, with 7 bases in between. CDR3 DNA: TGTGCCAGCAGTTTACAGGTCCATCAGCCCCAGCATTTT. This sequence encodes CASSLQVHQPQHF.

This clonotype was recorded many times. This chain connects TRBV7-6 to TRBJ2-1; no firm D call. From germline, CDR1 is SGHVS and CDR2 FNYEAQ. The CDR3 has 12 residues. The V end lost 5 bases, the J end lost 9 bases, and 11 bases lay between the germline ends. CDR3 region: CASSPTRGEQFF. For the CDR3, the DNA is TGTGCCAGCAGCCCAACCCGCGGTGAGCAGTTCTTC.

As for this clonotype: Possible read error: a much larger clone is one base away. V is TRBV12-3 or TRBV12-4 and J is TRBJ1-5; the D is unclear. CDR3 length equals 11 residues. V dropped 5 bases and J dropped 6 bases, with 5 bases sitting between them. The CDR3 here is CASSKIQPQHF. In DNA form, the CDR3 reads TGTGCCAGCAGTAAAATTCAGCCCCAGCATTTT.

This clonotype was detected ten times or more. This chain joins TRBV18 and TRBJ1-4; the match to TRBD1 covers 11 bases. V lost 2 bases and J lost 6; bases outside the gene matches: 2. The CDR3 sequence is 15 residues long. Per germline, CDR1 KGHSH and CDR2 LQKENI. CDR3 residues: CASSPGQGADEKLFF. The CDR3 coding sequence is TGTGCCAGCTCACCAGGACAGGGGGCAGATGAAAAACTGTTTTTT.

Comments on this clonotype: This clone may be a read error of a much larger clone one base away. The rearrangement uses TRBV2 and TRBJ2-2; TRBD2 might be the D (5 bases). CDR3 length: 12 residues. Trimming removed 3 bases at V and 6 bases at J, with 5 bases between. The germline V gene has CDR1 SNHLY and CDR2 FYNNEI. The CDR3 spells CASSERAGELFF. CDR3 nucleotide sequence: TGTGCCAGCAGTGAGAGGGCCGGGGAGCTGTTTTTT.

This chain connects TRBV28 to TRBJ2-2; a possible D gene is TRBD1 (6 bases). The CDR3 is made up of 16 amino acids. Germline loops: CDR1 MDHEN, CDR2 SYDVKM. V was cut by 3 bases and J by 0 bases, with 11 bases left in between. CDR3 sequence: CASSLVRQANTGELFF. The CDR3 nucleotides are TGTGCCAGCAGTTTGGTCCGACAGGCGAACACCGGGGAGCTGTTTTTT. Using reference TRBV28 and TRBJ2-2 for the parts outside the CDR3, the full variable domain is DVKVTQSSRYLVKRTGEKVFLECVQDMDHENMFWYRQDPGLGLRLIYFSYDVKMKEKGDIPEGYSVSREKKERFSLILESASTNQTSMYLCASSLVRQANTGELFFGEGSRLTVL.

This clonotype was recorded at least ten times. The genes are TRBV7-9 and TRBJ2-3, with D perhaps given as TRBD1 or TRBD2 (5 bases each). V was cut by 4 bases and J by 2 bases, with 19 bases left in between. The germline CDR1 and CDR2 sequences are SEHNR and FQNEAQ (reference sequence). The CDR3 contains 17 residues. The CDR3 here is CASSSTSGTDYTDTQYF. In nucleotides, the CDR3 is TGTGCCAGCAGCTCAACGTCCGGGACCGACTACACAGATACGCAGTATTTT.

The sample holds a few counts of this clonotype. The genes are TRBV12-3 or TRBV12-4 and TRBJ1-5; 7 bases are shared with TRBD1. V gave up 5 bases and J gave up 3 bases; unmatched junction bases: 4. CDR3 size: 14 residues. The CDR3 here is CASSPTGDNQPQHF. In DNA form, the CDR3 reads TGTGCCAGCAGTCCAACAGGGGACAATCAGCCCCAGCATTTT.

This clonotype was observed at least ten times. V usage is TRBV6-5 and J usage is TRBJ2-7, with D possibly matching TRBD1 (5 bases). The CDR3 is made up of 13 amino acids. Germline CDR1 reads MNHEY; CDR2 reads SVGAGI. V lost 6 bases and J 5 bases, leaving 14 bases between the germline ends. The CDR3 region is CASRAGFRNEQYF. DNA of the CDR3: TGTGCCAGCAGAGCAGGGTTTAGGAACGAGCAGTACTTC.

This clonotype was counted only a few times. The chain is built from TRBV20-1 and TRBJ2-7; a weak D match, TRBD2 (5 bases). The CDR3 covers 13 residues. Per the germline V gene, CDR1 is DFQATT and CDR2 is SNEGSKA (reference sequence). V was trimmed by 0 bases and J by 7 bases, leaving 13 bases between them. CDR3 amino acids: CSARESGLGEQYF. The CDR3 region has the DNA TGCAGTGCTAGAGAGTCAGGACTGGGAGAGCAGTACTTC.

This clonotype was found many times. The rearrangement links TRBV28 to TRBJ2-3; D possibly corresponds to TRBD2 (6 bases). V lost 3 bases to trimming and J lost 5 bases, with 15 bases between them. Germline lookup yields CDR1 MDHEN and CDR2 SYDVKM. This CDR3 has 15 amino acids. Here the CDR3 reads CASSFKGGFRDTQYF. CDR3 nucleotides: TGTGCCAGCAGTTTCAAAGGAGGGTTCAGAGATACGCAGTATTTT.

This clonotype was seen at least ten times. This chain connects TRBV4-2 to TRBJ2-7; D may be TRBD1 (5 bases). The CDR3 totals 15 residues. Germline values: CDR1 LGHNA, CDR2 YNFKEQ. Trimming stripped 1 base from V and 1 base from J, with 11 bases between. CDR3 sequence reads: CASSQVLDSSYEQYF. Here the CDR3 DNA reads TGTGCCAGCAGCCAAGTACTCGACAGTTCCTACGAGCAGTACTTC.

This clonotype appeared many times. J is TRBJ1-4 and V is TRBV7-2; D ambiguous. The V and J ends lost 5 bases and 8 bases respectively, with 12 bases between them. Germline loops: CDR1 SGHTA, CDR2 FQGNSA. The CDR3 spans 13 residues. CDR3: CASSPSFGEKLFF. DNA for the CDR3: TGTGCCAGCAGCCCCTCCTTTGGGGAAAAACTGTTTTTT. Using reference TRBV7-2 and TRBJ1-4 for the parts outside the CDR3, the full variable domain is GAGVSQSPSNKVTEKGKDVELRCDPISGHTALYWYRQSLGQGLEFLIYFQGNSAPDKSGLPSDRFSAERTGGSVSTLTIQRTQQEDSAVYLCASSPSFGEKLFFGSGTQLSVL.

V is TRBV5-1 and J is TRBJ2-3, with unresolved D. Germline assignment: CDR1 SGHRS and CDR2 YFSETQ. The ends were cut back, 4 bases at V and 6 bases at J, with 9 bases in the middle. CDR3 length: 12 residues. The CDR3 region is CASSVKGDTQYF. CDR3 nucleotide sequence: TGCGCCAGCAGCGTGAAAGGGGATACGCAGTATTTT.

The V gene is TRBV6-1, the J gene TRBJ1-1; a weak D match, TRBD1 (5 bases). Germline assignment: CDR1 MNHNS and CDR2 SASEGT. The V and J ends lost 5 bases and 2 bases respectively, with 18 bases between them. The CDR3 length is 16 residues. The CDR3, as DNA: TGTGCCAGCAGTCCGGGGCCCGGGGCAGCAAACACTGAAGCTTTCTTT. This codes for CASSPGPGAANTEAFF.

At least ten counts were recorded for this clonotype. Written as DNA, the CDR3 is TGTGCCAGCAGCCTTACAGGGGCCAGCCCTACGAATGAGCAGTTCTTC. Its protein is CASSLTGASPTNEQFF. The rearrangement uses TRBV7-6 and TRBJ2-1; the match to TRBD1 covers 7 bases. Trimming removed 5 bases from V and 7 bases from J; junction bases left unmatched: 14. This CDR3 contains 16 residues. In germline, CDR1 is SGHVS, CDR2 FNYEAQ.

This clonotype was seen only a few times. The CDR3 DNA reads as TGCAGCGTGGTCCTGGACAGGCCTTACTATGGCTACACCTTC. Amino acids: CSVVLDRPYYGYTF. The rearrangement links TRBV29-1 to TRBJ1-2, with TRBD1 identical over 7 bases. CDR1 SQVTM and CDR2 ANQGSEA come from the germline V gene. The CDR3 length is 14 residues. After removal of 6 bases from V and 3 bases from J, the junction contained 10 bases not matched to a gene.

This clonotype was detected many times. The chain joins TRBV29-1 to TRBJ1-5; D is unclear. Between the trimmed V and J ends, which lost 4 bases and 7 bases, there was a span of 11 bases. CDR3 length: 12 residues. Germline loops: CDR1 SQVTM, CDR2 ANQGSEA. The CDR3, as DNA: TGCAGCGTTGGCGGGCTCGGGCAGCCCCAGCATTTT. Translated, it gives CSVGGLGQPQHF.

There are many counts of this clonotype. The V and J genes are TRBV19 and TRBJ2-6; 10 bases are a match to TRBD1. The trim removed 1 base at V and 0 bases at J, leaving 3 bases unmatched. This CDR3 spans 18 amino acids. In germline, CDR1 is LNHDA, CDR2 SQIVND (reference sequence). CDR3 DNA sequence: TGTGCCAGTAGTATAGGGGGGACAGGGGACTCTGGGGCCAACGTCCTGACTTTC. It specifies CASSIGGTGDSGANVLTF.

The chain links TRBV14 to TRBJ1-2; D is ambiguous. The V and J ends lost 6 bases and 4 bases respectively, with 12 bases between them. The germline V gene encodes CDR1 SGHDN and CDR2 FVKESK. There are 13 residues in the CDR3. The CDR3 bases are TGTGCCAGCAGTCACCCGTCTGGCTATGGCTACACCTTC. It translates to CASSHPSGYGYTF.

The chain links TRBV7-2 to TRBJ1-6; D not certain. This CDR3 spans 16 amino acids. V lost 3 bases, J lost 0 bases, and 9 bases lay in between. Germline CDR1 reads SGHTA; CDR2 reads FQGNSA. As DNA, the CDR3 is TGTGCCAGCAGCTTTACGGGGAGCTCCTATAATTCACCCCTCCACTTT. This encodes CASSFTGSSYNSPLHF.

This CDR3 reads CASSIVGAPGQPNTGELFF. The CDR3 region has the DNA TGTGCCAGTAGTATTGTGGGGGCCCCGGGACAGCCTAACACCGGGGAGCTGTTTTTT. The V call is TRBV19, the J call TRBJ2-2; 7 positions agree with TRBD1. V trimming: 3 bases; J trimming: 2 bases; junction bases outside the gene matches: 15. This CDR3 contains 19 residues. The germline gives CDR1 LNHDA, CDR2 SQIVND (reference sequence).

This clonotype was recorded at least ten times. The chain is built from TRBV7-9 and TRBJ1-2; TRBD1 might be the D (5 bases). Trimming removed 6 bases from V and 2 bases from J, with 22 bases in between. CDR3 length equals 17 residues. Germline CDR1 is SEHNR and CDR2 is FQNEAQ (reference sequence). The CDR3 DNA reads TGTGCCAGCAGTTTATTGGGACTGGCAAAATTAAACTATGGCTACACCTTC. This encodes CASSLLGLAKLNYGYTF.

Many counts were recorded for this clonotype. The rearrangement uses TRBV11-2 and TRBJ2-5, with D tentatively TRBD1 (6 bases). The CDR3 loop spans 16 amino acids. Per germline, CDR1 SGHAT and CDR2 FQNNGV. The V and J ends lost 5 bases and 1 base respectively, with 17 bases between them. The CDR3 bases are TGTGCCAGCAGCCCAGAGGGCAGGGGACCCCAAGAGACCCAGTACTTC. This encodes CASSPEGRGPQETQYF.

In its sample, this clonotype was seen many times. The chain couples TRBV2 to TRBJ1-6; D gene ambiguous. Germline V gives CDR1 SNHLY, CDR2 FYNNEI. V was shortened by 0 bases and J by 9 bases, with 15 bases between the two germline ends. This CDR3 has 16 residues. The DNA for the CDR3 is TGTGCCAGCAGTGAAGCGCAAGGCCTCCGCGGTTCACCCCTCCACTTT. It is translated as CASSEAQGLRGSPLHF.